The entry below describes one T cell receptor (beta chain). What it binds is not known. This specimen belongs to a study of response to subunit inactivated influenza vaccine. TCRdb used MiXCR to reprocess the RT-PCR reads, holding one entry per CDR3 protein. The sample includes hundreds of thousands of distinct CDR3 sequences, less than 10% seen only once; the top ten take 10% to 15%. Study results and caveats: Authors suggested few new T cells are recruited by each seasonal influenza vaccination.

Germline V gives CDR1 ENHRY, CDR2 SYGVKD. Unmatched junction bases numbered 2, after V lost 4 bases and J lost 1 base. The CDR3 has 14 residues. This TCR derives from a man aged 50-75 years who received an inactivated influenza vaccine. This specimen consisted of PBMCs from blood, obtained roughly 24 months after vaccination. The chain links TRBV10-3 to TRBJ1-1, with 8 positions matching TRBD1. The CDR3 reads CAISGGQANTEAFF. CDR3 DNA sequence: TGTGCCATCAGTGGGGGACAGGCGAACACTGAAGCTTTCTTT.